This T cell receptor beta chain was documented in a study of immune heterogeneity within non-small cell lung tumors. Template material comprised bulk tumor genomic DNA at 500 to 650 ng per sample. Spaced far apart, several biopsies were taken from each primary tumor during surgery. Surgery that was curative in intent was performed on patients with untreated, newly diagnosed non-small cell lung cancer. Those donating were patients (newly diagnosed with non-small cell lung cancer) who were having surgery with curative intent. This clonotype occurred many times. No antigen is known for it. A first 10-cycle multiplex round used 32 V-gene and 13 J-gene primers on TCR beta CDR3. TCRdb analysed the multiplex PCR reads with MiXCR anew, one entry per CDR3 protein. Among about 20,000 distinct CDR3 sequences listed, roughly 30% were seen once. Trimming took 3 bases from V and 2 from J, leaving 10 bases between them. Germline V gives CDR1 MDHEN, CDR2 SYDVKM. This CDR3 is 15 amino acids long.

Findings and caveats of the study: Dominant CDR3 beta clonotypes repeated across a patient's tumor loci, while different loci held unique high-frequency clones. Clonotypes of T-cell receptor beta found at high frequency were largely distinct between individual patients.

The sequenced material came from lung tumor tissue. The receptor's source is a man aged 35-49 years with non-small cell lung cancer. V and J are TRBV28 and TRBJ1-4, with D hard to call. CDR3 loop: CASSFSTETNEKLFF. CDR3 nucleotides: TGTGCCAGCAGTTTCTCCACGGAGACTAATGAAAAACTGTTTTTT.